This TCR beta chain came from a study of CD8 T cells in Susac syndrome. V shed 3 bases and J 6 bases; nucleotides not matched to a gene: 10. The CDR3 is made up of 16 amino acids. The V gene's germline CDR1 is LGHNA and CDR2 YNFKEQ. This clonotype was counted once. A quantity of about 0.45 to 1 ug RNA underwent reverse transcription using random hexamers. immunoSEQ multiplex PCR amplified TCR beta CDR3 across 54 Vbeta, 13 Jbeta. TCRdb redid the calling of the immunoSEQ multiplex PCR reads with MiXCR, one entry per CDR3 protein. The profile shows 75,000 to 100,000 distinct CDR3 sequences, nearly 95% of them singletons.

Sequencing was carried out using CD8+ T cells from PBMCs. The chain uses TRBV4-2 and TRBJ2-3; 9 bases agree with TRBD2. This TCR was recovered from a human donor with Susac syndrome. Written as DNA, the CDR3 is TGTGCCAGCAGCCACGCCATCAGCGGGGGGACGGATACGCAGTATTTT. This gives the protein CASSHAISGGTDTQYF.